This TCR beta chain was documented in a study of post-analysis software for immune sequencing data. Study-level points and caveats: F measure showed strong co-clustering of same-batch samples. Compared with controls, patients had more of 4 to 6 TRBV segments, including TRBV5-6, TRBV5-1 and TRBV20-1.

Notes on this clonotype: The antigen remains undetermined.

Carried by the TCR beta cDNA libraries were unique molecular identifiers. TCRdb fed the PCR reads into MiXCR, producing one record per CDR3 protein. The sample contains about 430,000 distinct CDR3 sequences, 30% to 45% of which appear only once. The CDR3 has 13 residues. Between the trimmed V and J ends, which lost 0 bases and 7 bases, there was a span of 7 bases. V and J are TRBV12-3 or TRBV12-4 and TRBJ2-1, with unresolved D. The receptor comes from a girl aged 2 to 10 with multiple sclerosis. Sequences were obtained from blood. DNA of the CDR3: TGTGCCAGCAGTTTAGCGCGCGCAAATGAGCAGTTCTTC. Amino acids: CASSLARANEQFF.